The entry below describes one T cell receptor (beta chain). As yet, its antigen is unknown. The protocol was immunoSEQ multiplex PCR, while the TCRdb copy is restricted to in-frame clones and leaves out a portion. This sample has roughly 73,000 clones, with around 90% found just once. The sample comes from a study of OX40 agonist ivuxolimab in advanced cancers. Study conclusions and caveats: There were, on average, more expanded clones in CD8+ T cells than in CD4+.

The material was CD4+ or CD8+ T cells sorted from blood, obtained in a trial of the OX40 agonist ivuxolimab. This sequence originates from an adult with an advanced solid tumor such as melanoma, head and neck, liver or kidney cancer.

CDR3 in DNA: TGTGCCAGCAGTTACGTCACGGTGAACACTGAAGCTTTCTTT. It codes for CASSYVTVNTEAFF. The chain links TRBV6-6 to TRBJ1-1; D unresolved. Trimming cost V 2 bases and J 0 bases, with 7 bases left between them. CDR1 MNHNY and CDR2 SVGAGI come from the germline V gene (reference sequence). This CDR3 comprises 14 residues.